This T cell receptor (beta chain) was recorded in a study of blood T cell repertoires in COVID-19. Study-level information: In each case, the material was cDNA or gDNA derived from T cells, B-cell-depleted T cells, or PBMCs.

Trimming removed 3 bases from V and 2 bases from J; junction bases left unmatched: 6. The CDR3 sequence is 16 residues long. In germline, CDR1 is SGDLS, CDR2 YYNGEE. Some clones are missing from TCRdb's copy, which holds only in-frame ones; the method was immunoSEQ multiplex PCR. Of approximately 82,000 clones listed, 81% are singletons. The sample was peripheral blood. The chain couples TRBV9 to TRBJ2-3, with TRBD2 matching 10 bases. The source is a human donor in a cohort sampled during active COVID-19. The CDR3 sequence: CASSGRSGGITDTQYF. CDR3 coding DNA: TGTGCCAGCAGCGGGCGTAGCGGGGGGATCACAGATACGCAGTATTTT.